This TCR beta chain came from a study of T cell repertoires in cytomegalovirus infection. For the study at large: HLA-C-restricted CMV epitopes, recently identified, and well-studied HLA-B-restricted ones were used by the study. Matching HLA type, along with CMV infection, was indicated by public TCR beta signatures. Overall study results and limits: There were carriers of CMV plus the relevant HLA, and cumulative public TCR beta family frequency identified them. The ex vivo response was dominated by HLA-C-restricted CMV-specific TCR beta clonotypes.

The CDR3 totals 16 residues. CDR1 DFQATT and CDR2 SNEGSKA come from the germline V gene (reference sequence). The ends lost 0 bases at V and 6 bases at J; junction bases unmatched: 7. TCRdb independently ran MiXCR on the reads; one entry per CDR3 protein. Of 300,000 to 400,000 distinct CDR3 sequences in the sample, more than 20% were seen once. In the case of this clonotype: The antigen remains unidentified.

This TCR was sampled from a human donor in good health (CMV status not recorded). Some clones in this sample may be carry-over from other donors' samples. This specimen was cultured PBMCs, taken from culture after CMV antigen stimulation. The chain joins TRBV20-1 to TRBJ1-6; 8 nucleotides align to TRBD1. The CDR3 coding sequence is TGCAGTGCTAGAGATTTTGGACAGGGCGGTAATTCACCCCTCCACTTT. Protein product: CSARDFGQGGNSPLHF.